One and the same sample provided the 14 T cell receptor beta chains below, sequenced in a study of T-cell reconstitution after alpha-beta-depleted transplantation in children (dated by TCRdb to the mid-2010s). The method behind the library was PCR. The sequencer listed for this sample is Illumina HiSeq 2500. Molecular barcoding was employed in the preparation of TCR libraries, with unique molecular identifiers being used to normalize TCRbeta repertoire quantification. In TCRdb, the public reads were trimmed at Q25 with fastp and aligned with MiXCR, with productive beta chains retained. When rows share a CDR3 protein, they turn into one entry using the most common DNA and genes. The sample table holds fewer than 550,000 distinct CDR3 sequences, of which about 10% were seen once. The top ten hold around 2% of the sample. This specimen's treatment or condition label, interpreted: allogeneic hematopoietic cell transplantation with graft depleted of TCRalphabeta T cells and CD19 B cells.

The sample in question was PBMCs, obtained before TCRalphabeta/CD19-depleted stem cell transplant. The source is a child aged 2 to 9 with inherited bone marrow failure, due to receive a stem cell transplant.

This chain uses TRBV12-3 or TRBV12-4 with TRBJ1-2; no clear D. The V end was cut by 4 bases, the J end by 5 bases, with 5 bases between. The CDR3 totals 11 residues. The CDR3 protein is CASSSRYGYTF. The DNA of the CDR3 is TGTGCCAGCAGTTCCAGGTATGGCTACACCTTC.

This clonotype showed up many times. The V gene is TRBV5-1, the J gene TRBJ2-3, with 15 positions matching TRBD2. Trimming at V came to 4 bases and at J to 3 bases, leaving 3 bases not matched to a gene. CDR3 length equals 16 residues. Germline-derived CDR1 and CDR2 are SGHRS and YFSETQ. CDR3 loop: CASSTGTSGRTDTQYF. As DNA, the CDR3 is TGCGCCAGCAGCACCGGGACTAGCGGGAGGACAGATACGCAGTATTTT.

Many counts were recorded for this clonotype. The chain carries TRBV29-1 and TRBJ1-2, with unresolved D. V lost 2 bases and J lost 5, with 15 bases in between. Per the germline V gene, CDR1 is SQVTM and CDR2 is ANQGSEA. The CDR3 has 14 residues. The CDR3 DNA follows: TGCAGCGTTGAACCCAGATCCCTACAGTATGGCTACACCTTC. Translated, it gives CSVEPRSLQYGYTF.

This clonotype was counted at least ten times. The V and J genes are TRBV4-3 and TRBJ1-6; D uncertain. This CDR3 is 16 amino acids long. Per germline, CDR1 LGHNA and CDR2 YSLEER. V lost 0 bases and J lost 8, with 14 bases in between. The DNA for the CDR3 is TGCGCCAGCAGCCAAGACTGGTCGGACGACTATTCACCCCTCCACTTT. Its translation: CASSQDWSDDYSPLHF.

This clonotype was observed a handful of times. The chain uses TRBV5-1 and TRBJ2-7; no clear D gene. CDR3 length: 13 residues. V was cut by 0 bases and J by 2 bases, with 6 bases left in between. Per the germline V gene, CDR1 is SGHRS and CDR2 is YFSETQ. The CDR3 sequence: CASSLGFAYEQYF. The CDR3 DNA is TGCGCCAGCAGCTTGGGCTTTGCCTACGAGCAGTACTTC.

This clonotype showed up many times. This chain connects TRBV4-3 to TRBJ2-2; D tentatively reads TRBD1 or TRBD2 (5 bases each). This CDR3 is built from 18 residues. V was clipped by 1 base and J by 4 bases, with 19 bases between them. CDR1 LGHNA and CDR2 YSLEER come from the germline V gene. CDR3 region: CASSQVYWDGVFTGELFF. CDR3 coding DNA: TGCGCCAGCAGCCAAGTGTATTGGGACGGAGTGTTCACCGGGGAGCTGTTTTTT.

This clonotype has ten or more counts. In DNA form, the CDR3 reads TGTGCCAGCAGCGGACGTCGGGAGCCAAGGTCTAGCACAGATACGCAGTATTTT. This translates into CASSGRREPRSSTDTQYF. The chain couples TRBV9 to TRBJ2-3; D might be TRBD2 (6 bases). The V gene's germline CDR1 is SGDLS and CDR2 YYNGEE. This CDR3 is built from 18 residues. Trimming left V 3 bases short and J 0 bases short, with 20 bases between.

This clonotype was counted ten times or more. The V and J genes are TRBV3-1 and TRBJ2-2; 7 positions agree with TRBD1. Germline V gene data show CDR1 as LGHDT and CDR2 as YNNKEL (reference sequence). V lost 4 bases and J lost 5; bases outside the gene matches: 4. CDR3 length: 14 amino acids. CDR3 sequence (DNA): TGTGCCAGCAGCCGACCCAGGGGGACCGGGGAGCTGTTTTTT. Its translation is CASSRPRGTGELFF.

This chain connects TRBV7-2 to TRBJ2-7; perhaps TRBD2 as D (6 bases). The CDR3 is 16 residues long. V dropped 5 bases and J dropped 4 bases, with 21 bases sitting between them. Germline V gives CDR1 SGHTA, CDR2 FQGNSA. CDR3 DNA sequence: TGTGCCAGCAGCCCCCCCTTGGGAGGACGGCGGTACGAGCAGTACTTC. Its protein is CASSPPLGGRRYEQYF. Looking up the rest from reference TRBV7-2 and TRBJ2-7 gives the full variable domain: GAGVSQSPSNKVTEKGKDVELRCDPISGHTALYWYRQSLGQGLEFLIYFQGNSAPDKSGLPSDRFSAERTGGSVSTLTIQRTQQEDSAVYLCASSPPLGGRRYEQYFGPGTRLTVT.

The gene calls are TRBV27 and TRBJ2-7, with D maybe TRBD2 (6 bases). Trimming removed 4 bases at V and 0 bases at J, with 13 bases between. Germline V lookup: CDR1 MNHEY, CDR2 SMNVEV (reference sequence). This CDR3 is 15 amino acids long. For the CDR3, the DNA is TGTGCCAGCAGTTCCCCGCGGGGCGGCTCCTACGAGCAGTACTTC. Residues: CASSSPRGGSYEQYF.

This chain uses TRBV20-1 with TRBJ2-3; 12 nucleotides line up with TRBD1. CDR1 is DFQATT, CDR2 SNEGSKA, per germline (reference sequence). The CDR3 runs to 16 residues. V shed 3 bases, J shed 1 base, and the junction held 5 bases outside the gene matches. CDR3 residues: CSARGQGAPGTDTQYF. CDR3 bases: TGCAGTGCTAGGGGACAGGGGGCTCCGGGCACAGATACGCAGTATTTT.

V is TRBV18 and J is TRBJ2-1; 8 positions match TRBD2. The CDR3 is 14 amino acids. CDR1 is KGHSH, CDR2 LQKENI, per germline. Trimming cost V 0 bases and J 10 bases; bases outside gene matches: 5. CDR3 in DNA: TGTGCCAGCTCACCACCCCTCCCTAGCGGGGAGCAGTTCTTC. Amino acid sequence: CASSPPLPSGEQFF.

This clonotype was counted a few times. V usage is TRBV24-1 and J usage is TRBJ2-3, with TRBD2 matching 12 bases. The germline V gene has CDR1 KGHDR and CDR2 SFDVKD. This CDR3 spans 15 amino acids. V gave up 3 bases and J gave up 6 bases; unmatched junction bases: 3. The CDR3 is CATSDGTSGRDTQYF. The CDR3, as DNA: TGTGCCACCAGTGATGGAACTAGCGGGAGGGATACGCAGTATTTT.

The sample holds many counts of this clonotype. The chain carries TRBV20-1 and TRBJ2-7; possibly TRBD1 for D (6 bases). CDR1 and CDR2 (germline): DFQATT, SNEGSKA (reference sequence). V was clipped by 6 bases and J by 0 bases, with 12 bases between them. The CDR3 length is 13 residues. The CDR3 loop is CSATGQSSYEQYF. DNA of the CDR3: TGCAGTGCCACTGGACAGAGCTCCTACGAGCAGTACTTC.